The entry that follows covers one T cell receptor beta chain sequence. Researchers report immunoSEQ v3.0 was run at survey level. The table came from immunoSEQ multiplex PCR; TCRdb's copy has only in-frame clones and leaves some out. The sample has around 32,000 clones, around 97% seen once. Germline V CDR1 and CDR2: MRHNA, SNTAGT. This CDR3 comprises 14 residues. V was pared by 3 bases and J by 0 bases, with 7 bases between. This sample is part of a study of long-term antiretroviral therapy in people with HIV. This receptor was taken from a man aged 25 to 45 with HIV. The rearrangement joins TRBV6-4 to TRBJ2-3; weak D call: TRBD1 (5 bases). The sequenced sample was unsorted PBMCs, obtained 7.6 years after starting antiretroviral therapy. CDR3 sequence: CASSEGLSTDTQYF. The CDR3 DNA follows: TGTGCCAGCAGTGAGGGGCTAAGCACAGATACGCAGTATTTT.